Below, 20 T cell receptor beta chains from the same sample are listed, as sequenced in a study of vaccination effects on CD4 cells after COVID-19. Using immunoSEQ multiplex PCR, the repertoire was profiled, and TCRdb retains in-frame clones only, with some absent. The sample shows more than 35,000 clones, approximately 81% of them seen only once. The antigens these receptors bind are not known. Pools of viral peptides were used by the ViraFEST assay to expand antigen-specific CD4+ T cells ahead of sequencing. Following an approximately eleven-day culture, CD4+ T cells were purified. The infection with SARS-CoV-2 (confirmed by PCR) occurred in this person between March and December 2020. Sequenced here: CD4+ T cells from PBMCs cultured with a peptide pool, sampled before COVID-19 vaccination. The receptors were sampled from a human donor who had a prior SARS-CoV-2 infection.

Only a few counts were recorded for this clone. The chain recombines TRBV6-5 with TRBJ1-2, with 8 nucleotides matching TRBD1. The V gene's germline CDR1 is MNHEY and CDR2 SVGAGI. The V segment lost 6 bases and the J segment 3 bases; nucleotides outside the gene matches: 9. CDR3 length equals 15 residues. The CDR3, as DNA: TGTGCCAGCAGGACCGGACAGGGCGCCTACTATGGCTACACCTTC. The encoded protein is CASRTGQGAYYGYTF.

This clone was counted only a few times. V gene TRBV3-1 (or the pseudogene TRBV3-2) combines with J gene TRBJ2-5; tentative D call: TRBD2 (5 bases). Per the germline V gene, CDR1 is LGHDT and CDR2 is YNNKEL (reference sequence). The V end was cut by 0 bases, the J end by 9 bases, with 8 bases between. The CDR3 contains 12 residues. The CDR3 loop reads CASSQDNGAQYF. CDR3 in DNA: TGTGCCAGCAGCCAAGATAACGGGGCCCAGTACTTC.

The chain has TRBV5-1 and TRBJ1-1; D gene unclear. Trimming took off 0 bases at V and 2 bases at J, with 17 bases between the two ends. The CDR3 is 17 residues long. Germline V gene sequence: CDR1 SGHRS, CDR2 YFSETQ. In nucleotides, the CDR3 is TGCGCCAGCAGCTTGGCTACAGCCATCCACCAAAACACTGAAGCTTTCTTT. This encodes CASSLATAIHQNTEAFF.

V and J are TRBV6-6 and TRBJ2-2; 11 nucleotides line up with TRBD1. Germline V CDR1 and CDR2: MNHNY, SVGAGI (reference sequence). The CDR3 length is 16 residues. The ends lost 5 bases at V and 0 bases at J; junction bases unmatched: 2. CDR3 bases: TGTGCCAGCAGTCGGACAGGGGGCGCGAACACCGGGGAGCTGTTTTTT. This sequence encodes CASSRTGGANTGELFF.

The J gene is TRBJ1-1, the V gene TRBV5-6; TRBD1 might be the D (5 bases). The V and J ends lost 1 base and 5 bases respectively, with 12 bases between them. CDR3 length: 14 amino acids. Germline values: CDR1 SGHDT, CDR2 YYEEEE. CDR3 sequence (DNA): TGTGCCAGCAGCTTGACCTGGGGACGAACTGAAGCTTTCTTT. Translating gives CASSLTWGRTEAFF.

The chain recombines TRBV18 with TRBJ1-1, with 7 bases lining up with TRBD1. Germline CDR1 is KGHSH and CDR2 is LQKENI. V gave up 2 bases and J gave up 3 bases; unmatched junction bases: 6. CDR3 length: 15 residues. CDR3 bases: TGTGCCAGCTCACCATTCCGGGACAGACACACTGAAGCTTTCTTT. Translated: CASSPFRDRHTEAFF.

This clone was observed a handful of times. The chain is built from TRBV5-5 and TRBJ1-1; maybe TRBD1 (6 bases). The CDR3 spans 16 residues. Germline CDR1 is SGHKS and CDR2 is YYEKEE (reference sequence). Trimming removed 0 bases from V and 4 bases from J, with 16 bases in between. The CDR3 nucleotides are TGTGCCAGCAGCTTGGCCTGGGCAGGGGTTGGCACTGAAGCTTTCTTT. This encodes CASSLAWAGVGTEAFF.

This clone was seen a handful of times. The CDR3 DNA is TGTGCCAGCAGCCCCGGGACCAAGGATGGCTACACCTTC. Protein: CASSPGTKDGYTF. This chain joins TRBV4-2 and TRBJ1-2; D may be TRBD1 (5 bases). CDR1 is LGHNA, CDR2 YNFKEQ, per germline. The V gene lost 4 bases and the J gene lost 6 bases, with 12 bases spanning the gap. CDR3 length equals 13 residues.

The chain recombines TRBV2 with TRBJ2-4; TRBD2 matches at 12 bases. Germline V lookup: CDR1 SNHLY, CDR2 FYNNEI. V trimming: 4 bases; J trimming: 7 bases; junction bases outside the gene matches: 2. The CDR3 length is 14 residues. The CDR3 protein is CASSGGLAGNIQYF. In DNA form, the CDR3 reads TGTGCCAGCAGTGGCGGACTAGCGGGGAACATTCAGTACTTC.

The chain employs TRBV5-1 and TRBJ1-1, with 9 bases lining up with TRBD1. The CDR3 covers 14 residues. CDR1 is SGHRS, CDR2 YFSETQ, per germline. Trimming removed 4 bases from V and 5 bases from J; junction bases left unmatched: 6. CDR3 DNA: TGCGCCAGCAGCCAGACAGGGGGGAATACTGAAGCTTTCTTT. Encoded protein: CASSQTGGNTEAFF.

DNA for the CDR3: TGCGCCAGCAGCTTGGGTGGGGGCGACTATGGCTACACCTTC. It codes for CASSLGGGDYGYTF. V usage is TRBV5-1 and J usage is TRBJ1-2; tentatively, D is TRBD1 (6 bases). The V gene lost 0 bases and the J gene lost 3 bases, with 9 bases spanning the gap. Germline-derived CDR1 and CDR2 are SGHRS and YFSETQ. The CDR3 length is 14 residues.

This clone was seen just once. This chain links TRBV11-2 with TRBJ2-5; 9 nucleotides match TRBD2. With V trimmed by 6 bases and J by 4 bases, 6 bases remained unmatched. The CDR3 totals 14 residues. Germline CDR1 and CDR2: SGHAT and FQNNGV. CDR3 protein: CASRGLANLETQYF. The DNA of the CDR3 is TGTGCCAGCAGAGGACTAGCGAACCTAGAGACCCAGTACTTC.

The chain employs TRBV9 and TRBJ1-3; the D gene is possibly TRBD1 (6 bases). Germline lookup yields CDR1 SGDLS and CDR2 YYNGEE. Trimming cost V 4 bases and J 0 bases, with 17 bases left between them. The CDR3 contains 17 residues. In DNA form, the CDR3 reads TGTGCCAGCAGCTATACAGACAGGTGGGACTCTGGAAACACCATATATTTT. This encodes CASSYTDRWDSGNTIYF.

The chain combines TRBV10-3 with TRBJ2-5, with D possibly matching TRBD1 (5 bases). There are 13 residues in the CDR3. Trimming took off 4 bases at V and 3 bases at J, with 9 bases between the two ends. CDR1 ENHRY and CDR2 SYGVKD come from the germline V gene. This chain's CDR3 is CAISGQTEETQYF. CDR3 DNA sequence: TGTGCCATCAGTGGACAGACGGAAGAGACCCAGTACTTC.

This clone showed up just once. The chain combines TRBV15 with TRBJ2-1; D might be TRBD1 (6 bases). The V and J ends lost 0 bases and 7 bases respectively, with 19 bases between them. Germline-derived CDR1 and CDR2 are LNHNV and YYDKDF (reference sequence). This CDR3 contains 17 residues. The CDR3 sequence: CATSRDRLGLGHNEQFF. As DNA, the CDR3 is TGTGCCACCAGCAGAGATCGGTTGGGCCTGGGACATAATGAGCAGTTCTTC.

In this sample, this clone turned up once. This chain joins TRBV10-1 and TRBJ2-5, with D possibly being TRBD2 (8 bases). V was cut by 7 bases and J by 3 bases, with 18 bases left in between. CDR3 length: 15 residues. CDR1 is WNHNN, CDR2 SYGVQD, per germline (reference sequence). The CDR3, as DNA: TGCGCCAGCACGGGGGGGTATGACAGGGAAGAGACCCAGTACTTC. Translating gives CASTGGYDREETQYF.

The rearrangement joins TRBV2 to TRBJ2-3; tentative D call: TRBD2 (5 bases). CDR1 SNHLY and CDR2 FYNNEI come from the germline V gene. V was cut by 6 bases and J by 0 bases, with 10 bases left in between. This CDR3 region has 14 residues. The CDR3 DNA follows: TGTGCCAGCAGCCAAGCGGCGAGCACAGATACGCAGTATTTT. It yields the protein CASSQAASTDTQYF.

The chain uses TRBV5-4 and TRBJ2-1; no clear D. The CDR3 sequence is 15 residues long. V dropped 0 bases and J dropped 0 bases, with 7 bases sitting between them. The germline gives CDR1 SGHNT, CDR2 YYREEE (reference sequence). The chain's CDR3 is CASSLEADSYNEQFF. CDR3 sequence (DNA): TGTGCCAGCAGCTTGGAAGCAGACTCCTACAATGAGCAGTTCTTC.

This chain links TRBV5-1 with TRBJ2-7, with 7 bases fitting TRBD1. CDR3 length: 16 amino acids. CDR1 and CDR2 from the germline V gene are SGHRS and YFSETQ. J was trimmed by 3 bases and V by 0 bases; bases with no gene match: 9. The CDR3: CASSLEPGQRNYEQYF. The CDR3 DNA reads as TGCGCCAGCAGCTTGGAACCGGGACAGAGAAACTACGAGCAGTACTTC.

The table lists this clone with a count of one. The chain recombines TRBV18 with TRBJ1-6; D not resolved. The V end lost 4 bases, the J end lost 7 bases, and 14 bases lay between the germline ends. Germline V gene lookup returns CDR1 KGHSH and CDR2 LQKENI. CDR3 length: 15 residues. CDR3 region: CASSLSGPINSPLHF. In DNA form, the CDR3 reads TGTGCCAGCTCACTAAGTGGACCGATAAATTCACCCCTCCACTTT.